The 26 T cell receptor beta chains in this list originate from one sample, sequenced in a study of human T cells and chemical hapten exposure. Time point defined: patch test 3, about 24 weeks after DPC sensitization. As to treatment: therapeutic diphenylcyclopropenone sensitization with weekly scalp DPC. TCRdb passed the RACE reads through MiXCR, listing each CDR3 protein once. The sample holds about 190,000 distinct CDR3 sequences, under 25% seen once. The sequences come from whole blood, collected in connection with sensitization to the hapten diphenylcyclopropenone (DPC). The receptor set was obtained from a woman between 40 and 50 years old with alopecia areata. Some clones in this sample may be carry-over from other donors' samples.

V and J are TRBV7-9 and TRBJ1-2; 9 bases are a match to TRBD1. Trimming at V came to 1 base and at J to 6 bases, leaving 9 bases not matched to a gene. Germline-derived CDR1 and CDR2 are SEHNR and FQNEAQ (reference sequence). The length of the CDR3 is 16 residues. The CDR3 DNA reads TGTGCCAGCAGCTTAGGGACAGGGGACCCCCTCCATGGCTACACCTTC. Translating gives CASSLGTGDPLHGYTF.

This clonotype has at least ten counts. The CDR3 reads CASSLLAEETQYF. The DNA for the CDR3 is TGTGCCAGCAGCTTACTAGCGGAAGAGACCCAGTACTTC. The rearrangement links TRBV5-6 to TRBJ2-5, with 8 bases identical to TRBD2. The CDR3 is 13 residues long. CDR1 SGHDT and CDR2 YYEEEE come from the germline V gene. The V and J ends lost 2 bases and 3 bases, in that order; junction bases with no gene match: 0.

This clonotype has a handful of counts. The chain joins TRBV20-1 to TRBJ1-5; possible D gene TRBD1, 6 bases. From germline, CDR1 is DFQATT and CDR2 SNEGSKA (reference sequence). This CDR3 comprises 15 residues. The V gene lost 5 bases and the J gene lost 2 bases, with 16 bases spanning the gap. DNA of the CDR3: TGCAGTGCTCCTCAGGGGATGGGCGGCAATCAGCCCCAGCATTTT. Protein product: CSAPQGMGGNQPQHF.

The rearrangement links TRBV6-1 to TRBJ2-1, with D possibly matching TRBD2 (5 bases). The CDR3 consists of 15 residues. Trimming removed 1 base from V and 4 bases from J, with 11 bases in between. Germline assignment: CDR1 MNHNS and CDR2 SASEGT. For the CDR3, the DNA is TGTGCCAGCAGTGAAGTGCGGGCGGTATACAATGAGCAGTTCTTC. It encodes CASSEVRAVYNEQFF.

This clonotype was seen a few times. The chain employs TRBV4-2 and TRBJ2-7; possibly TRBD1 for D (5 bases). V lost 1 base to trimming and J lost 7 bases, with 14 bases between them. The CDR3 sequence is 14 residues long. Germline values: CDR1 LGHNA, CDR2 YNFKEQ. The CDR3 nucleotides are TGTGCCAGCAGCCAAGGGATCAGGGTAGAAGAGCAGTACTTC. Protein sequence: CASSQGIRVEEQYF.

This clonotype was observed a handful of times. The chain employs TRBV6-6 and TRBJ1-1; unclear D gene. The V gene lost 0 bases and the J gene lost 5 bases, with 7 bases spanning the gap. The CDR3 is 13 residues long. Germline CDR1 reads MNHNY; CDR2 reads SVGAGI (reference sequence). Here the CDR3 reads CASSYSGRTEAFF. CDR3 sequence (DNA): TGTGCCAGCAGTTACTCCGGCAGGACTGAAGCTTTCTTT.

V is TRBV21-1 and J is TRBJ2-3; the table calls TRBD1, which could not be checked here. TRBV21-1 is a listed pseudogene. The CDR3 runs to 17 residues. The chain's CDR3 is CASSKPRDRVSTDTQYF. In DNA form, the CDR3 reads TGTGCCAGCAGCAAACCCCGGGACAGGGTTAGCACAGATACGCAGTATTTT.

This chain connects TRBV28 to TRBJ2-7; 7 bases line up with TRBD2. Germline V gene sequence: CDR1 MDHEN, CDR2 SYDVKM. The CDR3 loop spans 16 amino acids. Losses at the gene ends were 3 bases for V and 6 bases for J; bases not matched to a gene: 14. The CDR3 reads CASSFDKRDFPPEQYF. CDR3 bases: TGTGCCAGCAGTTTCGATAAGCGGGACTTCCCTCCCGAGCAGTACTTC.

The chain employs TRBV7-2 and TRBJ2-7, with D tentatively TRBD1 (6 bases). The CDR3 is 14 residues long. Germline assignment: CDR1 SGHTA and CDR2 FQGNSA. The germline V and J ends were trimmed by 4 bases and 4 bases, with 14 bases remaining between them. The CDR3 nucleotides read TGTGCCAGCAGCTCGGGCCCACAGGGATACGAGCAGTACTTC. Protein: CASSSGPQGYEQYF. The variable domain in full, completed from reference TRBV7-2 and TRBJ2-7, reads GAGVSQSPSNKVTEKGKDVELRCDPISGHTALYWYRQSLGQGLEFLIYFQGNSAPDKSGLPSDRFSAERTGGSVSTLTIQRTQQEDSAVYLCASSSGPQGYEQYFGPGTRLTVT.

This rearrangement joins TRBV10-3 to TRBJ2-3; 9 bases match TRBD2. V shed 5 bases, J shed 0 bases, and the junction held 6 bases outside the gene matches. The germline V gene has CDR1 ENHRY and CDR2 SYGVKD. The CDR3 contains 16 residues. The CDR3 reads CAISFRLAASTDTQYF. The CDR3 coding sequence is TGTGCCATCAGTTTCCGACTAGCGGCTAGCACAGATACGCAGTATTTT.

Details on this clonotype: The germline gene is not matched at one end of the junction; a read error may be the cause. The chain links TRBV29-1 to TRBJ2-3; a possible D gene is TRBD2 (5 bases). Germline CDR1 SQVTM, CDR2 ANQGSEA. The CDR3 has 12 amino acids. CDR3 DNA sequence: TGTAGCGTTGGTAAGGGAACCGATACGCAGTATTTT. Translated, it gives CSVGKGTDTQYF.

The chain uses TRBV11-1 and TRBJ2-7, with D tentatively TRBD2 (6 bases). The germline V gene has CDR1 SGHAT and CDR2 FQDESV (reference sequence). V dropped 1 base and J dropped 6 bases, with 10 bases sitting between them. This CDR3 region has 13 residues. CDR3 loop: CASSLDRGFEQYF. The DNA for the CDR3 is TGTGCCAGCAGCTTAGATCGGGGGTTCGAGCAGTACTTC.

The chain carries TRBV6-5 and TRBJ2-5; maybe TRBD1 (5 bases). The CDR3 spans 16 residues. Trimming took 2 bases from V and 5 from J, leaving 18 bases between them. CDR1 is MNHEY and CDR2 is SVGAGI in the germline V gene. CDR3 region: CASSYRDAGNDETQYF. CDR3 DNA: TGTGCCAGCAGTTACCGCGATGCAGGGAATGATGAGACCCAGTACTTC.

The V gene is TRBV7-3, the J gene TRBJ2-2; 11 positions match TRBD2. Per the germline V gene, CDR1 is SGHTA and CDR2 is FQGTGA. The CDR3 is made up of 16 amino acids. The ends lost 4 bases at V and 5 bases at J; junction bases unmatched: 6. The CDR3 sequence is CASSSTGTSGTGELFF. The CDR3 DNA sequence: TGTGCCAGCAGCTCGACCGGGACTAGCGGTACCGGGGAGCTGTTTTTT.

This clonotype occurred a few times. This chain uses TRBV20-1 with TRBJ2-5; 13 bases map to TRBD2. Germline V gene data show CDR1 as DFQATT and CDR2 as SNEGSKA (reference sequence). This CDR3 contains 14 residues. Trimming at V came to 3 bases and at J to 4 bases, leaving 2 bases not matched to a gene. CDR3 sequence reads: CSARGLAGRETQYF. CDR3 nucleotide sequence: TGCAGTGCTAGGGGACTAGCGGGGCGAGAGACCCAGTACTTC.

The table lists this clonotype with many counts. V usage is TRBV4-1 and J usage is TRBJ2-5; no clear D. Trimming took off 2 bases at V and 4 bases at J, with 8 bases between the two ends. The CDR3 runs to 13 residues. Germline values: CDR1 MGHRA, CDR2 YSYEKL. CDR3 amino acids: CASSQWRGETQYF. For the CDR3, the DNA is TGCGCCAGCAGCCAATGGAGAGGAGAGACCCAGTACTTC.

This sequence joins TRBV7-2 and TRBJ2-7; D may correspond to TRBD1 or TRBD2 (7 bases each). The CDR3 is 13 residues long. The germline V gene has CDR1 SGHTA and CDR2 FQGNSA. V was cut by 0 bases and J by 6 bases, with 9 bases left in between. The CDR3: CASSLARGGEQYF. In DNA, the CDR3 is TGTGCCAGCAGCTTAGCCAGGGGGGGCGAGCAGTACTTC. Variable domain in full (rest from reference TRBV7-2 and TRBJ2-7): GAGVSQSPSNKVTEKGKDVELRCDPISGHTALYWYRQSLGQGLEFLIYFQGNSAPDKSGLPSDRFSAERTGGSVSTLTIQRTQQEDSAVYLCASSLARGGEQYFGPGTRLTVT.

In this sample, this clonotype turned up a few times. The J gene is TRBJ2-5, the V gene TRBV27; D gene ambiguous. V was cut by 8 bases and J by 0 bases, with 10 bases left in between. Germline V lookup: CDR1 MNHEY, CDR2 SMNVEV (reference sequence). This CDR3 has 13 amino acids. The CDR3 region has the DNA TGTGCCAGCCAAGACCCTAACCAAGAGACCCAGTACTTC. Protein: CASQDPNQETQYF.

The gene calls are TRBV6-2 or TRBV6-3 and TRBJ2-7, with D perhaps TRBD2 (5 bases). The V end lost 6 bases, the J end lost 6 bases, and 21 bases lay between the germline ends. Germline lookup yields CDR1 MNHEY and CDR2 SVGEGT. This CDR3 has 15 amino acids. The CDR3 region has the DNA TGTGCCAGCAGCGACCCCCTTACTAGAGAGGGCGAGCAGTACTTC. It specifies CASSDPLTREGEQYF.

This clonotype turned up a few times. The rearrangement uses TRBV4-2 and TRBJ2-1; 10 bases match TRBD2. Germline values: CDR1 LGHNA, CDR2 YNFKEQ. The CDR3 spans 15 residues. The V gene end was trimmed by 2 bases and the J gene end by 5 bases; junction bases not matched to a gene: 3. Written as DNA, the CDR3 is TGTGCCAGCAGCCAAAGCGGGGGGGGCAACAATGAGCAGTTCTTC. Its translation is CASSQSGGGNNEQFF.

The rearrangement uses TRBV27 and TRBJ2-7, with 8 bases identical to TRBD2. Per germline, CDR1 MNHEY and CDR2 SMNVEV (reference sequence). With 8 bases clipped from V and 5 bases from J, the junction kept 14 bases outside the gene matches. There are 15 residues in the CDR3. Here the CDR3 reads CASQILSAGAHEQYF. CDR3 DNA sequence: TGTGCCAGCCAGATCCTTTCAGCGGGAGCCCACGAGCAGTACTTC.

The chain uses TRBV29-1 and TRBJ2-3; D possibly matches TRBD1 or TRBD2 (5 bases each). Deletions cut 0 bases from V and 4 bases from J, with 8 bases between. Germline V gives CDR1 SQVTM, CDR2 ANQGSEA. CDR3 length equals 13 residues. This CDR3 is CSVEDMGADTQYF. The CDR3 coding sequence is TGCAGCGTTGAAGATATGGGGGCAGATACGCAGTATTTT.

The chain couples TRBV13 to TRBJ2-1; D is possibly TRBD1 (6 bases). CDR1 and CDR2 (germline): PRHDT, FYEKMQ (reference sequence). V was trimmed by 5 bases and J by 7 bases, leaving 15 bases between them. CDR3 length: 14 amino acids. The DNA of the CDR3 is TGTGCCAGCAGCATCGGACAGTTTACGAATGAGCAGTTCTTC. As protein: CASSIGQFTNEQFF.

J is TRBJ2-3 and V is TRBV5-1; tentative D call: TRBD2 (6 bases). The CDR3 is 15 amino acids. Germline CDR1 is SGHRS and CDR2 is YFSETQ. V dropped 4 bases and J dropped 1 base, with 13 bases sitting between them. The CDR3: CASSPWDSRTDTQYF. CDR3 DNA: TGCGCCAGCAGCCCTTGGGACTCACGCACAGATACGCAGTATTTT.

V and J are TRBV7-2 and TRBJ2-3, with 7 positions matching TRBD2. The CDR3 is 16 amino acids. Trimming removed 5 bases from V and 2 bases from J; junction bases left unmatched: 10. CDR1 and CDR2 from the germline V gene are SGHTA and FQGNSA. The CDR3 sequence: CASSPGSSGSTDTQYF. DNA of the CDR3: TGTGCCAGCAGCCCCGGTTCTAGCGGATCCACAGATACGCAGTATTTT. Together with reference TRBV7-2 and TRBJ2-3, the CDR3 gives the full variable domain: GAGVSQSPSNKVTEKGKDVELRCDPISGHTALYWYRQSLGQGLEFLIYFQGNSAPDKSGLPSDRFSAERTGGSVSTLTIQRTQQEDSAVYLCASSPGSSGSTDTQYFGPGTRLTVL.

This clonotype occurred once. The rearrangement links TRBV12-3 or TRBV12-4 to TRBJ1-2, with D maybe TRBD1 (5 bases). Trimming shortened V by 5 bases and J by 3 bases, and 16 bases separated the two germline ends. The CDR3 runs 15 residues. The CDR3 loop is CASSPRWGEDYGYTF. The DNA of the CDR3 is TGTGCCAGCAGTCCCCGATGGGGGGAGGACTATGGCTACACCTTC.